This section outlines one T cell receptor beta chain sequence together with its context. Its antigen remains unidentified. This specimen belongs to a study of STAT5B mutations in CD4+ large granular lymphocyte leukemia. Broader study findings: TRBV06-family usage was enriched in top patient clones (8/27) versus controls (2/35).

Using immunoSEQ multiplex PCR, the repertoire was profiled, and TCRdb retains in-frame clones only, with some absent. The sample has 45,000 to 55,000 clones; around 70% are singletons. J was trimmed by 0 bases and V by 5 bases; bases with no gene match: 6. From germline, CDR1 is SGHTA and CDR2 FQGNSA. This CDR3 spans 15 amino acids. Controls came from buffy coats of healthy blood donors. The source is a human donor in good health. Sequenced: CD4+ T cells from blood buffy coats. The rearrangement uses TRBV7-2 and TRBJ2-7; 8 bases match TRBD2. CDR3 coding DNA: TGTGCCAGCAGCGCGGCGGGGGGCTCCTCCTACGAGCAGTACTTC. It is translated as CASSAAGGSSYEQYF.